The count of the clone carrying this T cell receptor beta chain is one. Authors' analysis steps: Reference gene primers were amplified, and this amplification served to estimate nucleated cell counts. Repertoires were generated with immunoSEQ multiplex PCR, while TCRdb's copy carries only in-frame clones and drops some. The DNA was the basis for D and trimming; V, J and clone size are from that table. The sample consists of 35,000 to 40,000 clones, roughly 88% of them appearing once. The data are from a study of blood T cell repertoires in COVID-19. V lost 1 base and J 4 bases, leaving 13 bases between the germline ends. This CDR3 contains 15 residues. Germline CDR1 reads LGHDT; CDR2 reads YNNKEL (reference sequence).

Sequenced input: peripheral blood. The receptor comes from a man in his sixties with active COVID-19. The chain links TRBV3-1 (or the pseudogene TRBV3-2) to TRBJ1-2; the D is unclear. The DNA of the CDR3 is TGTGCCAGCAGCCAAGCCGTTGAGGGTCCCTATGGCTACACCTTC. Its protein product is CASSQAVEGPYGYTF.